The 16 T cell receptor beta chains in this list originate from one sample, sequenced in a study of blood T cell repertoires in COVID-19. Generated by immunoSEQ multiplex PCR, the TCRdb table keeps only in-frame clones and is missing some. The data contain around 440,000 clones, more than 70% of them singletons. Sequencing input: peripheral blood. The source of these receptors is a woman aged 50 to 60 with COVID-19, enrolled during active disease.

This clone was detected a few times. The V gene is TRBV6-5, the J gene TRBJ1-1; 8 bases align to TRBD1. V lost 4 bases and J lost 5; bases outside the gene matches: 6. CDR3 length equals 14 residues. Germline-derived CDR1 and CDR2 are MNHEY and SVGAGI. The CDR3 nucleotides are TGTGCCAGCAGTTTCAGGGGGCGCAGGACTGAAGCTTTCTTT. As protein: CASSFRGRRTEAFF.

This rearrangement joins TRBV19 to TRBJ1-4; TRBD1 aligns across 7 bases. CDR1 and CDR2 (germline): LNHDA, SQIVND (reference sequence). This CDR3 region has 14 residues. Unmatched junction bases numbered 8, after V lost 5 bases and J lost 8 bases. This CDR3 reads CASSRRRGAEKLFF. CDR3 sequence (DNA): TGTGCCAGTAGTCGCCGCAGGGGGGCGGAAAAACTGTTTTTT.

The rearrangement links TRBV3-1 (or the pseudogene TRBV3-2) to TRBJ2-5; 13 positions agree with TRBD2. Losses at the gene ends were 4 bases for V and 2 bases for J; bases not matched to a gene: 4. Germline CDR1 and CDR2: LGHDT and YNNKEL (reference sequence). The CDR3 has 16 residues. Written as DNA, the CDR3 is TGTGCCAGCAGCCGGTCACTAGCGGGGGGGCAAGAGACCCAGTACTTC. This encodes CASSRSLAGGQETQYF.

The gene calls are TRBV2 and TRBJ2-6; possibly TRBD2 for D (5 bases). The CDR3 loop spans 14 amino acids. Germline V gene sequence: CDR1 SNHLY, CDR2 FYNNEI. V gave up 8 bases and J gave up 0 bases, with 8 bases separating them. Here the CDR3 DNA reads TGTGCCAGCGAGGGAAGCTCTGGGGCCAACGTCCTGACTTTC. Translating gives CASEGSSGANVLTF.

The J gene is TRBJ2-3, the V gene TRBV9, with 9 nucleotides matching TRBD1. The CDR3 contains 13 residues. Germline-derived CDR1 and CDR2 are SGDLS and YYNGEE. Germline trimming cut 3 bases from V and 5 bases from J; bases unmatched to any gene: 1. CDR3 protein: CASSGDREDTQYF. The CDR3 DNA reads as TGTGCCAGCAGCGGGGACAGGGAAGATACGCAGTATTTT.

The V call is TRBV6-5, the J call TRBJ2-3; 7 bases map to TRBD2. V lost 0 bases to trimming and J lost 1 base; unmatched junction nucleotides: 4. Looked up from germline, CDR1 is MNHEY and CDR2 is SVGAGI. The CDR3 covers 16 residues. This CDR3 reads CASSYSERGGTDTQYF. The CDR3 DNA sequence: TGTGCCAGCAGTTACTCTGAGCGGGGAGGCACAGATACGCAGTATTTT.

V usage is TRBV20-1 and J usage is TRBJ2-1, with a possible D match to TRBD2 (7 bases). The V end lost 3 bases, the J end lost 8 bases, and 17 bases lay between the germline ends. Germline CDR1 reads DFQATT; CDR2 reads SNEGSKA (reference sequence). The CDR3 is made up of 14 amino acids. CDR3 nucleotide sequence: TGCAGTGCTAGTCTCCGGGGGGCGGTCGATGAGCAGTTCTTC. Its protein is CSASLRGAVDEQFF.

This clone was seen only once. The chain carries TRBV7-3 and TRBJ2-2, with D perhaps TRBD1 (7 bases). The CDR3 spans 16 residues. V lost 3 bases and J 8 bases, leaving 19 bases between the germline ends. Germline CDR1 reads SGHTA; CDR2 reads FQGTGA. The CDR3 DNA is TGTGCCAGCAGCTTTACCGGAGGAGGGGGCGAAGGGGAGCTGTTTTTT. The encoded protein is CASSFTGGGGEGELFF.

This clone was seen a handful of times. The V and J genes are TRBV2 and TRBJ1-1, with D maybe TRBD1 (6 bases). This CDR3 contains 13 residues. V shed 6 bases and J shed 1 base, with 9 bases lying between them. Germline CDR1 reads SNHLY; CDR2 reads FYNNEI. The CDR3 DNA follows: TGTGCCAGCAGAAGGACAGAGAACACTGAAGCTTTCTTT. Residues: CASRRTENTEAFF.

The V gene is TRBV2, the J gene TRBJ1-1; 9 bases are shared with TRBD1. The CDR3 is 15 amino acids. Looked up from germline, CDR1 is SNHLY and CDR2 is FYNNEI. The V segment lost 6 bases and the J segment 5 bases; nucleotides outside the gene matches: 10. CDR3 amino acids: CASSMTGDRVTEAFF. For the CDR3, the DNA is TGTGCCAGCAGCATGACAGGGGACAGGGTGACTGAAGCTTTCTTT.

The chain uses TRBV28 and TRBJ2-1; unclear D gene. The CDR3 is 16 amino acids. With 0 bases removed from V and 6 bases from J, the gap between germline ends came to 15 bases. CDR1 and CDR2 (germline): MDHEN, SYDVKM. In DNA, the CDR3 is TGTGCCAGCAGTTTATGGCCCACTAAGACCAGCAATGAGCAGTTCTTC. Translating gives CASSLWPTKTSNEQFF.

The chain recombines TRBV7-8 with TRBJ1-5, with TRBD1 matching over 10 bases. Germline CDR1 reads SGHVS; CDR2 reads FQNEAQ. The CDR3 is 16 residues long. V shed 5 bases, J shed 6 bases, and the junction held 10 bases outside the gene matches. The CDR3 here is CASSRLDRGRGQPQHF. The CDR3 DNA reads as TGTGCCAGCAGCCGACTCGACAGGGGGCGAGGTCAGCCCCAGCATTTT.

The rearrangement joins TRBV28 to TRBJ2-7; 9 bases line up with TRBD1. The CDR3 runs to 16 residues. V lost 5 bases to trimming and J lost 5 bases; unmatched junction nucleotides: 13. Germline assignment: CDR1 MDHEN and CDR2 SYDVKM. The DNA for the CDR3 is TGTGCCAGCAGTGATCCTTCCGGGACAGGGAACCACGAGCAGTACTTC. This gives the protein CASSDPSGTGNHEQYF. Filled out from reference TRBV28 and TRBJ2-7, the complete variable domain reads DVKVTQSSRYLVKRTGEKVFLECVQDMDHENMFWYRQDPGLGLRLIYFSYDVKMKEKGDIPEGYSVSREKKERFSLILESASTNQTSMYLCASSDPSGTGNHEQYFGPGTRLTVT.

The chain combines TRBV5-1 with TRBJ2-3; the D is unclear. Germline V gives CDR1 SGHRS, CDR2 YFSETQ. V lost 6 bases, J lost 3 bases, and 11 bases lay in between. There are 13 residues in the CDR3. CDR3 loop: CASTRTSTDTQYF. CDR3 nucleotides: TGCGCCAGCACCCGCACCAGTACAGATACGCAGTATTTT.

The chain recombines TRBV2 with TRBJ2-7, with a weak D call TRBD2 (5 bases). CDR1 SNHLY and CDR2 FYNNEI come from the germline V gene. This CDR3 is 12 amino acids long. The ends were cut back, 2 bases at V and 4 bases at J, with 6 bases in the middle. CDR3 coding DNA: TGTGCCAGCAGTGAAAGAGGGTACGAGCAGTACTTC. Encoded protein: CASSERGYEQYF.

This chain joins TRBV21-1 and TRBJ1-4. TRBV21-1 is deemed a pseudogene. This CDR3 is 14 amino acids long. CDR3 amino acids: CASSKGGGRRSEFF. In DNA form, the CDR3 reads TGTGCCAGCAGCAAAGGCGGTGGTAGGCGGTCGGAGTTTTTT.